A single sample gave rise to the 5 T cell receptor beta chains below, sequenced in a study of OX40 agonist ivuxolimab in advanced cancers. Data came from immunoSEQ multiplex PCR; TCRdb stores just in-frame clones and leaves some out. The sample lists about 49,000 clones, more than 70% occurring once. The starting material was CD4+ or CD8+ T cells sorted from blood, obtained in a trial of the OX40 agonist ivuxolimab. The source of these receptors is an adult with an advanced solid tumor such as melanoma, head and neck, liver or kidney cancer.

The CDR3 region has the DNA TGTGCCAGCACGCTCGGAAGAGTCAGTCTGAGTGAAAAACTGTTTTTT. Its protein is CASTLGRVSLSEKLFF. The rearrangement links TRBV28 to TRBJ1-4; no clear D. V was clipped by 7 bases and J by 7 bases, with 22 bases between them. Germline V gene sequence: CDR1 MDHEN, CDR2 SYDVKM. This CDR3 spans 16 amino acids.

The CDR3 sequence: CAWGRGVGELFF. CDR3 nucleotide sequence: TGTGCCTGGGGAAGGGGCGTCGGGGAGCTGTTTTTT. V and J are TRBV30 and TRBJ2-2; weak D call: TRBD1 (5 bases). CDR1 GTSNPN and CDR2 SVGIG come from the germline V gene (reference sequence). The CDR3 totals 12 residues. The germline V and J ends were trimmed by 5 bases and 7 bases, with 11 bases remaining between them.

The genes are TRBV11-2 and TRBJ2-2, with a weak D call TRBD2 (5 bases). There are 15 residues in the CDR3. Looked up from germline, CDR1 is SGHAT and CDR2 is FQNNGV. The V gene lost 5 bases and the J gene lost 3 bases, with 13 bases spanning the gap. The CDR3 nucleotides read TGTGCCAGCAGCCAACGGGGTGGCGACACCGGGGAGCTGTTTTTT. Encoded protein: CASSQRGGDTGELFF.

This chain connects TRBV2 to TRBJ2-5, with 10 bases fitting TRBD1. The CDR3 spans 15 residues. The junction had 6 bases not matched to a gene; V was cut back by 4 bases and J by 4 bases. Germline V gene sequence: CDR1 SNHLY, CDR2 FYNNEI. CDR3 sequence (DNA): TGTGCCAGCAGTGCCGGGACAGGGGCTGCAGAGACCCAGTACTTC. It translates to CASSAGTGAAETQYF. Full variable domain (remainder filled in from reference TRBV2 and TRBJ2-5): EPEVTQTPSHQVTQMGQEVILRCVPISNHLYFYWYRQILGQKVEFLVSFYNNEISEKSEIFDDQFSVERPDGSNFTLKIRSTKLEDSAMYFCASSAGTGAAETQYFGPGTRLLVL.

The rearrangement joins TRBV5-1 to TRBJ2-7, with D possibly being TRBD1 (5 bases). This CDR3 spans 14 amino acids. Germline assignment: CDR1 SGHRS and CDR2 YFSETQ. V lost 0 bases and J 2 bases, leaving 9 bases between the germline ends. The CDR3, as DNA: TGCGCCAGCAGCTTGGGACAGCATACCTACGAGCAGTACTTC. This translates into CASSLGQHTYEQYF.